The 7 T cell receptor beta chains in this list originate from one sample, sequenced in a study of regulatory T cells in long-lasting Graves disease. This sample's time point: newly diagnosed GD, antithyroid drugs for less than 3 months. Construction of the TCR library relied on RNA isolated from PBMCs. Relying on iRepertoire HTBI primers and Arm-PCR of CDR3 regions, the team built TCR beta libraries. TCRdb passed the multiplex PCR reads through MiXCR, listing each CDR3 protein once. The repertoire holds 450,000 to 650,000 distinct CDR3 sequences, with roughly 15% as singletons. These data are also associated with another study on T cells in Graves' hyperthyroidism and ophthalmopathy.

The specimen comprised peripheral blood mononuclear cells (PBMCs), sampled at new diagnosis, from a patient treated with antithyroid drugs. These receptors were collected from a woman aged 40 to 65 with Graves disease.

V gene TRBV29-1 combines with J gene TRBJ2-7, with D hard to call. The CDR3 contains 13 residues. Germline-derived CDR1 and CDR2 are SQVTM and ANQGSEA. Trimming took 4 bases from V and 5 from J, leaving 15 bases between them. CDR3 residues: CSVVLHSGNEQYF. In DNA form, the CDR3 reads TGCAGCGTTGTATTGCATTCTGGGAACGAGCAGTACTTC.

Comments on this clonotype: A read error may explain this, as a much larger clone is one base away. V gene TRBV6-1 combines with J gene TRBJ1-3; D not certain. Trimming took off 7 bases at V and 0 bases at J, with 4 bases between the two ends. Germline loops: CDR1 MNHNS, CDR2 SASEGT. The length of the CDR3 is 12 residues. The CDR3 DNA reads as TGTGCCAGCACCAACTCTGGAAACACCATATATTTT. Its translation is CASTNSGNTIYF.

This clonotype was counted many times. The rearrangement joins TRBV18 to TRBJ1-1; D might be TRBD1 (5 bases). V lost 3 bases and J 9 bases, leaving 8 bases between the germline ends. Germline V lookup: CDR1 KGHSH, CDR2 LQKENI. The CDR3 consists of 11 residues. CDR3 coding DNA: TGTGCCAGCTCACCGGGGGATCAAGCTTTCTTT. Amino acids: CASSPGDQAFF.

This clonotype was picked up many times. The gene calls are TRBV3-1 and TRBJ2-7, with a possible D match to TRBD2 (7 bases). This CDR3 region has 14 residues. Trimming removed 5 bases from V and 7 bases from J, with 18 bases in between. CDR1 LGHDT and CDR2 YNNKEL come from the germline V gene (reference sequence). The CDR3 here is CASSASRGAGEQYF. CDR3 nucleotides: TGTGCCAGCAGCGCCTCCCGGGGGGCCGGGGAGCAGTACTTC.

This clonotype showed up many times. The J gene is TRBJ2-1, the V gene TRBV20-1; 11 bases fit TRBD1. The CDR3 length is 16 residues. Germline V lookup: CDR1 DFQATT, CDR2 SNEGSKA (reference sequence). Losses at the gene ends were 2 bases for V and 3 bases for J; bases not matched to a gene: 6. The CDR3 DNA follows: TGCAGTGCTAGACGTGGGACAGGGGGTCGCTACAATGAGCAGTTCTTC. This translates into CSARRGTGGRYNEQFF.

This rearrangement joins TRBV4-1 to TRBJ1-1, with D maybe TRBD1 (6 bases). The CDR3 runs 14 residues. Trimming took off 0 bases at V and 4 bases at J, with 9 bases between the two ends. Germline CDR1 is MGHRA and CDR2 is YSYEKL. The CDR3 sequence: CASSQESRGTEAFF. CDR3 DNA sequence: TGCGCCAGCAGCCAAGAATCCAGGGGCACTGAAGCTTTCTTT.

The sample holds many counts of this clonotype. The J gene is TRBJ1-4, the V gene TRBV12-3 or TRBV12-4; D ambiguous. The V gene lost 3 bases and the J gene lost 4 bases, with 9 bases spanning the gap. The CDR3 consists of 14 residues. The CDR3 nucleotides are TGTGCCAGCAGTTTTTTGCAAGATAATGAAAAACTGTTTTTT. The encoded protein is CASSFLQDNEKLFF.